This entry describes one T cell receptor beta chain. Its matching antigen is unknown. The data were taken from a study of a mutant IDH1 vaccine in newly diagnosed glioma. Whole-study results and caveats: Patients showed vaccine-induced immune responses at a rate of under 95%.

Sequencing was performed with immunoSEQ multiplex PCR; in TCRdb, only in-frame clones are kept and a portion is missing. Of 35,000 or so clones in the sample, about four fifths are singletons; the top ten hold more than 12%. Time point in this sample: week 11, during vaccination. With topical imiquimod, each dose of the vaccine consisted of 300 ug of mutant IDH1 20-mer peptide. Each tumor in the donors was a new WHO grade 3 or 4 astrocytoma, IDH1-mutant and ATRX-lost. The germline CDR1 and CDR2 sequences are GTSNPN and SVGIG (reference sequence). With 5 bases removed from V and 4 bases from J, the gap between germline ends came to 17 bases. The CDR3 spans 14 residues.

The TCR was taken from a woman in her twenties or thirties with glioma. Some clones in this sample may be carry-over from other donors' samples. The chain combines TRBV30 with TRBJ1-2; D is uncertain. Sequencing used peripheral blood mononuclear cells (PBMCs), obtained from a glioma patient whose treatment included an IDH1 peptide vaccine. The CDR3 bases are TGTGCCTGGTCAATGGAAAGGGATTCCTATGGCTACACCTTC. This translates into CAWSMERDSYGYTF.